This T cell receptor beta chain comes out of a study of T cells in Graves' hyperthyroidism and ophthalmopathy. General observations from the study: Ophthalmopathy onset followed model prediction by a median approximately six months.

TCR beta CDR3 region amplification was performed from RNA transcripts. Primed by the HTBI set, a first-round RT-PCR was run on the TCR CDR3. Via MiXCR, TCRdb re-called the multiplex PCR reads, giving one row per CDR3 protein. Here the sample spans about 740,000 distinct CDR3 sequences, 13% to 15% being singletons. Only a few counts were recorded for this clonotype. The antigen remains unidentified. The V and J ends lost 3 bases and 6 bases, in that order; junction bases with no gene match: 6. Germline V gives CDR1 KGHDR, CDR2 SFDVKD. The CDR3 has 15 residues. This TCR was sampled from a woman younger than 35 with Graves' hyperthyroidism. V is TRBV24-1 and J is TRBJ2-1, with 8 bases lining up with TRBD2. Specimen: blood. The CDR3 loop reads CATSDPGLGGNEQFF. Written as DNA, the CDR3 is TGTGCCACCAGTGATCCGGGACTAGGCGGCAATGAGCAGTTCTTC.